This record looks at one T cell receptor beta chain sequence and its context. Antigen: not known. The CDR3 extends 3 residues past the end of the read, so its final part is completed from the germline J gene. This entry comes from a study of Tregs in tolerant kidney transplant recipients. Study in general: Mixed chimerism was transient after nonmyeloablative marrow transplants from related graft donors.

Trimming pared 4 bases from V and 2 bases from J, leaving 12 bases between. CDR3 size: 15 residues. From germline, CDR1 is SGHDN and CDR2 FVKESK. Sequenced by immunoSEQ multiplex PCR; TCRdb stores in-frame clones only, minus some. This sample's table reports 25,000 to 35,000 clones. Whole-study findings and limits: Tregs expanded with activated donor B cells seemed most donor-specific. For some patients, primers changed over time, blocking nucleotide-level comparison. In tolerant patients, donor-specific Tregs outgrew total Tregs, suggesting antigen-driven expansion.

Sequences were derived from CD8+ T cells from blood, sampled before the transplant. The chain is built from TRBV14 and TRBJ2-1; perhaps TRBD1 as D (6 bases). This receptor was obtained from a human donor who received a combined kidney and bone marrow transplant. The CDR3 bases that were read are TGTGCCAGCAGCCGGGACACCGAAACCTACAATGAG. This gives the protein CASSRDTETYNE. The entire CDR3 protein is CASSRDTETYNEQFF.